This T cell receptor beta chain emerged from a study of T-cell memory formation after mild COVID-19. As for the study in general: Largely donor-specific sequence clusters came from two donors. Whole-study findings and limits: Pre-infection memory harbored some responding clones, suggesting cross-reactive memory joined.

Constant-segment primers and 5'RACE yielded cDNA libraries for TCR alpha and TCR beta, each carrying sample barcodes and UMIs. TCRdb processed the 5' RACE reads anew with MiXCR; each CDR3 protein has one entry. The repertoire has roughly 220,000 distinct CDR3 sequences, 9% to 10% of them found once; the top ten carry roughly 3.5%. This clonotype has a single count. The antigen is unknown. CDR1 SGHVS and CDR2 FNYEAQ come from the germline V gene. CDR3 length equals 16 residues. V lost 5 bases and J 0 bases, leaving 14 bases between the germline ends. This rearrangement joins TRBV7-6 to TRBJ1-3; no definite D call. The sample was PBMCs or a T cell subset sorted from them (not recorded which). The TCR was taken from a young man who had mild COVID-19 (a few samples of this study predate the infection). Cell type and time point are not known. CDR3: CASSQVGFDSGNTIYF. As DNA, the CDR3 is TGTGCCAGCAGCCAAGTGGGCTTCGACTCTGGAAACACCATATATTTT. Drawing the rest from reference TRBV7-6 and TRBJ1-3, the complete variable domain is GAGVSQSPRYKVTKRGQDVALRCDPISGHVSLYWYRQALGQGPEFLTYFNYEAQQDKSGLPNDRFSAERPEGSISTLTIQRTEQRDSAMYRCASSQVGFDSGNTIYFGEGSWLTVV.